The T cell receptor (beta chain) described here comes from a study of control samples from healthy donors and cancer patients. This clone showed up just a few times. Using immunoSEQ multiplex PCR, the repertoire was profiled, and TCRdb retains in-frame clones only, with some absent. The table shows 100,000 to 150,000 clones, with roughly 92% occurring only once. The V gene lost 4 bases and the J gene lost 4 bases, with 12 bases spanning the gap. Germline CDR1 and CDR2: SNHLY and FYNNEI. This CDR3 region has 14 residues. The V gene is TRBV2, the J gene TRBJ2-3; D is ambiguous. This TCR was sampled from a man in his late teens or twenties in good health. The specimen sequenced was blood. CDR3 residues: CASSVSVSADTQYF. CDR3 DNA sequence: TGTGCCAGCAGTGTCTCTGTCAGCGCAGATACGCAGTATTTT.